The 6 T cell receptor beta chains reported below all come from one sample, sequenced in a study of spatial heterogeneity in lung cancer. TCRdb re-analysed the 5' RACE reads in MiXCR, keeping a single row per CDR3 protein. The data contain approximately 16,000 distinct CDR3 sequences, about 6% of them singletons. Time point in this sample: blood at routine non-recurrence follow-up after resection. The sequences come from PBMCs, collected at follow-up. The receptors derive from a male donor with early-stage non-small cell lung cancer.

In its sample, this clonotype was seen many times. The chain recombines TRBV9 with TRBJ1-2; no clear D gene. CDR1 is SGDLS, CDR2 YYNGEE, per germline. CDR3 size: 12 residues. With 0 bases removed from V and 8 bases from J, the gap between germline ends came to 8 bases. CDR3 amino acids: CASSVGPGGYTF. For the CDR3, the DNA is TGTGCCAGCAGCGTAGGCCCCGGGGGCTACACCTTC.

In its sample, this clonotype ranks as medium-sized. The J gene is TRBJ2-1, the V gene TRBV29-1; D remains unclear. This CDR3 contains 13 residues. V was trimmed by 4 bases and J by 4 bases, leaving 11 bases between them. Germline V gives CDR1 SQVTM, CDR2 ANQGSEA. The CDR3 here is CSVVVGTYNEQFF. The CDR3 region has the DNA TGCAGCGTTGTTGTTGGAACATACAATGAGCAGTTCTTC.

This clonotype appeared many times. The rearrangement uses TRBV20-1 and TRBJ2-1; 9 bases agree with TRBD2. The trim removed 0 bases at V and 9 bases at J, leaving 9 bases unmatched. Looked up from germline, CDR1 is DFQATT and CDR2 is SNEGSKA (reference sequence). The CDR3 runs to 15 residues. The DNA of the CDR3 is TGCAGTGCTAGAGATACCCTAGCGGGGACTGGTGAGCAGTTCTTC. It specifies CSARDTLAGTGEQFF.

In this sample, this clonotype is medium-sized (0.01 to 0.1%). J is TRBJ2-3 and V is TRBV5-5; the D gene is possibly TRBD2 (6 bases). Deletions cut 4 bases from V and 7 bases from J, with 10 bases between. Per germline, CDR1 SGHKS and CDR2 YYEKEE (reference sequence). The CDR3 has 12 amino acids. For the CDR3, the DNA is TGTGCCAGCAGCACGGAGGGGTATACGCAGTATTTT. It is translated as CASSTEGYTQYF.

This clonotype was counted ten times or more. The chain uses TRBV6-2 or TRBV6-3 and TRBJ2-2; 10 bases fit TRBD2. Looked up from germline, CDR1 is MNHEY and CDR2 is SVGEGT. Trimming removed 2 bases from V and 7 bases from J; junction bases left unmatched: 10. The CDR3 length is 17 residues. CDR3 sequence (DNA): TGTGCCAGCAGTTACGAGAGCGGGAGGGCCCTCAACGGGGAGCTGTTTTTT. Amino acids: CASSYESGRALNGELFF.

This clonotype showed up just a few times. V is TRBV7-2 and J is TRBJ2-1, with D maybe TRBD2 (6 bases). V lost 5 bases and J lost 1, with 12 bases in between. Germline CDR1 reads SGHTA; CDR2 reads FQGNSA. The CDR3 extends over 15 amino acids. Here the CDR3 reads CASSPGGTSYNEQFF. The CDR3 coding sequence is TGTGCCAGCAGCCCCGGGGGAACTTCCTACAATGAGCAGTTCTTC.